This paragraph reports one T cell receptor beta chain. This specimen comes from a study of shared clonotypes between healthy human individuals. The CDR3 contains 17 residues. In germline, CDR1 is SNHLY, CDR2 FYNNEI. Trimming cost V 3 bases and J 3 bases; bases outside gene matches: 12. TCRdb's copy holds only in-frame clones and misses some; the assay was immunoSEQ multiplex PCR. This table holds approximately 720,000 clones, approximately 79% found once. The sequence was collected from a woman aged 25 to 39 in good health. The chain recombines TRBV2 with TRBJ1-2; the match to TRBD1 covers 8 bases. The source material was memory CD4+ T cells sorted from blood. Subset reported: CD45RA-negative fraction. The DNA of the CDR3 is TGTGCCAGCAGTGAGGGGGTTGGGGACAGGCACTACTATGGCTACACCTTC. Translated: CASSEGVGDRHYYGYTF.